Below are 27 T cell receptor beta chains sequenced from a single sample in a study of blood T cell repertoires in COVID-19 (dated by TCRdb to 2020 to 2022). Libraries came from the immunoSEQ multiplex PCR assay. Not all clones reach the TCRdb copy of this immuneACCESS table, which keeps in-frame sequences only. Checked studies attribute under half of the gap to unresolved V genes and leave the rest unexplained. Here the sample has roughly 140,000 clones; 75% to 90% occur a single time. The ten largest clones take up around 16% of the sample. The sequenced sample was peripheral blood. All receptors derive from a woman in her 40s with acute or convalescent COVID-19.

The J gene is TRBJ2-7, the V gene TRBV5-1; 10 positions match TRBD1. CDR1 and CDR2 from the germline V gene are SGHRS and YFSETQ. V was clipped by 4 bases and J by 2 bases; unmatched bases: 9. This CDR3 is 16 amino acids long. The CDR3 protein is CASSAGTGEPPYEQYF. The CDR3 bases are TGCGCCAGCAGCGCCGGGACAGGGGAACCCCCCTACGAGCAGTACTTC.

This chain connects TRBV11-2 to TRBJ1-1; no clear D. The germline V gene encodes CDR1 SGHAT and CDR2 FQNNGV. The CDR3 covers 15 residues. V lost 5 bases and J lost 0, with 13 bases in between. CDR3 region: CASSRGVVLNTEAFF. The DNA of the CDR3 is TGTGCCAGCAGCCGGGGAGTAGTACTGAACACTGAAGCTTTCTTT.

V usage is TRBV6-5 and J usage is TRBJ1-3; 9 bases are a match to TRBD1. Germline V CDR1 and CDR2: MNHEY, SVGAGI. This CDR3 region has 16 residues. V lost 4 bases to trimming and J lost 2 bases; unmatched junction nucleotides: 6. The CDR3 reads CASSSGTGRPGNTIYF. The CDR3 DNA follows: TGTGCCAGCAGTTCCGGGACAGGGAGACCTGGAAACACCATATATTTT.

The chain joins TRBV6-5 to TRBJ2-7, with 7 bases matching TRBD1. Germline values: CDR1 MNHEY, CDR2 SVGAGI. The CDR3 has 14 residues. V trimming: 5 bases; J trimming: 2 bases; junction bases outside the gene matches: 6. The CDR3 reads CASSPGQSAYEQYF. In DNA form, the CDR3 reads TGTGCCAGCAGTCCGGGACAGTCCGCCTACGAGCAGTACTTC.

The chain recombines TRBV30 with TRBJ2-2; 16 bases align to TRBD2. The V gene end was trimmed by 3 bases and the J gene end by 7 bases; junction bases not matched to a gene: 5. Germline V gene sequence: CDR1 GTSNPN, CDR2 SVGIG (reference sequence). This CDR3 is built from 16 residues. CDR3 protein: CAWRGLAGGHGGELFF. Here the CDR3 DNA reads TGTGCCTGGAGGGGACTAGCGGGGGGGCACGGCGGGGAGCTGTTTTTT. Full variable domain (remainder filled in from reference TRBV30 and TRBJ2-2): SQTIHQWPATLVQPVGSPLSLECTVEGTSNPNLYWYRQAAGRGLQLLFYSVGIGQISSEVPQNLSASRPQDRQFILSSKKLLLSDSGFYLCAWRGLAGGHGGELFFGEGSRLTVL.

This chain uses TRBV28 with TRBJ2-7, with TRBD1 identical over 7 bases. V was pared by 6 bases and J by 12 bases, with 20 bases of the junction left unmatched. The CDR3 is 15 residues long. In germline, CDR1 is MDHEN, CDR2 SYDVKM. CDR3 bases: TGTGCCAGCAGCCAGACCGGGACAGTCTTCTACGAGAGGTACTTC. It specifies CASSQTGTVFYERYF.

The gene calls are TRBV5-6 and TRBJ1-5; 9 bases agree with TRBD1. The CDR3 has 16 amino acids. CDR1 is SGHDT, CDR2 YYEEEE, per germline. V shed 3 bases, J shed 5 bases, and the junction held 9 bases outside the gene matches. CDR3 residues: CASSWTGQGDDQPQHF. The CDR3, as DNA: TGTGCCAGCAGCTGGACGGGACAGGGAGACGATCAGCCCCAGCATTTT.

The CDR3 reads CASGGAGHTDTQYF. In nucleotides, the CDR3 is TGTGCCAGCGGGGGGGCAGGGCACACAGATACGCAGTATTTT. This sequence joins TRBV2 and TRBJ2-3; D possibly corresponds to TRBD2 (7 bases). Between the trimmed V and J ends, which lost 8 bases and 2 bases, there was a span of 14 bases. CDR1 is SNHLY, CDR2 FYNNEI, per germline. This CDR3 has 14 residues.

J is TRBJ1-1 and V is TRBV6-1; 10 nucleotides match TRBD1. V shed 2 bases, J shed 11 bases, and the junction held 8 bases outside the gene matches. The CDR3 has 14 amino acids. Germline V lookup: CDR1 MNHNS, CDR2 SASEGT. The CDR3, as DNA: TGTGCCAGCAGTGAATTCGGACAGGGGGTGGGTGCTTTCTTT. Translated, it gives CASSEFGQGVGAFF.

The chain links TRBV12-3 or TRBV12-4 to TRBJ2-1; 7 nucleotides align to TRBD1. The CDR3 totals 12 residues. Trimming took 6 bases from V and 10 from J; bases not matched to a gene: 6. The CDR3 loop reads CASSLGQDEQFF. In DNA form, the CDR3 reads TGTGCCAGCAGCCTTGGACAGGACGAGCAGTTCTTC.

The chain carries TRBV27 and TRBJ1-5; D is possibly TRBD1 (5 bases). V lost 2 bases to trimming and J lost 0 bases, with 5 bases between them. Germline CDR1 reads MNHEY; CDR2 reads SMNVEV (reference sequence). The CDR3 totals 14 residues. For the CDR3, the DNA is TGTGCCAGCAGTTTAACAGGTAGCAATCAGCCCCAGCATTTT. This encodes CASSLTGSNQPQHF.

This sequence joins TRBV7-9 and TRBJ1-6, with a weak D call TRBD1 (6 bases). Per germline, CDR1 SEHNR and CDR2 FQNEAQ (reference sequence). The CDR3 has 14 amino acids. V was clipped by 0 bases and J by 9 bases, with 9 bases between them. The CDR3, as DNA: TGTGCCAGCAGCTTAGCAGGGACATCTTCACCCCTCCACTTT. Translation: CASSLAGTSSPLHF.

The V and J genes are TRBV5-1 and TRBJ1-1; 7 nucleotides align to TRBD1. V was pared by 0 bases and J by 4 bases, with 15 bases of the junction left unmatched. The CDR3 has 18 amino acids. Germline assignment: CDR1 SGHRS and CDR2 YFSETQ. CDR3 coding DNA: TGCGCCAGCAGCTTGGCTACGGGCAGGGGGACGGAGGGCACTGAAGCTTTCTTT. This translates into CASSLATGRGTEGTEAFF.

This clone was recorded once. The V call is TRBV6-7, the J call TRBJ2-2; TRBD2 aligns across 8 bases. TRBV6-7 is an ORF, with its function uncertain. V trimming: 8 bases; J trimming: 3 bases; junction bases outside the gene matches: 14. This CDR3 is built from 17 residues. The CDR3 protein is CASVYSKCSGDTGELFF. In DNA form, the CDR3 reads TGTGCCAGCGTTTATTCAAAATGTAGCGGGGACACCGGGGAGCTGTTTTTT.

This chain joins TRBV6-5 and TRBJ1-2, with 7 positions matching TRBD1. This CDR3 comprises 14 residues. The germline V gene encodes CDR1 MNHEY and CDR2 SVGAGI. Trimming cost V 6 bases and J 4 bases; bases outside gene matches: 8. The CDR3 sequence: CASRPTGRGYGYTF. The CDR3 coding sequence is TGTGCCAGCAGACCGACAGGGAGAGGCTATGGCTACACCTTC.

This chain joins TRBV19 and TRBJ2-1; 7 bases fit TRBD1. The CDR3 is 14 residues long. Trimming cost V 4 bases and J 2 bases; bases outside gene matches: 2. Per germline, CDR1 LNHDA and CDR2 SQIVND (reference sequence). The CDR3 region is CASSTGTAYNEQFF. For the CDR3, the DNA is TGTGCCAGTAGTACCGGGACAGCCTACAATGAGCAGTTCTTC.

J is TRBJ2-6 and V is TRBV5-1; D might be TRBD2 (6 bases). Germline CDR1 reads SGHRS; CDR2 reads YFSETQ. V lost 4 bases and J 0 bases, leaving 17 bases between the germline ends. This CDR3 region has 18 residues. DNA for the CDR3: TGCGCCAGCAGCCTTGGCGGGACCGCAATCTCTGGGGCCAACGTCCTGACTTTC. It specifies CASSLGGTAISGANVLTF.

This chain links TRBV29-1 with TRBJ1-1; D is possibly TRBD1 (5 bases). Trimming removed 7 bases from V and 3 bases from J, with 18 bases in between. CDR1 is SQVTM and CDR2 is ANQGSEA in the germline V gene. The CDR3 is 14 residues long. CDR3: CSAGLTQTDTEAFF. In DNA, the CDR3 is TGCAGCGCGGGACTAACCCAAACGGACACTGAAGCTTTCTTT.

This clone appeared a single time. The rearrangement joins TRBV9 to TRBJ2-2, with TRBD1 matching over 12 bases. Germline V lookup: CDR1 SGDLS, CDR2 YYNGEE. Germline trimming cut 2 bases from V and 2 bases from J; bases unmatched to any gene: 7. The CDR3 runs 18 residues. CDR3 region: CASSVGDRGPTNTGELFF. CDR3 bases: TGTGCCAGCAGCGTTGGGGACAGGGGGCCAACTAACACCGGGGAGCTGTTTTTT.

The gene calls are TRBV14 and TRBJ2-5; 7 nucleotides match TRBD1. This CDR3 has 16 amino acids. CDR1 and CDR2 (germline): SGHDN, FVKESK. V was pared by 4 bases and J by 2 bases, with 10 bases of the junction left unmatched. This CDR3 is CASSLLTGVRQETQYF. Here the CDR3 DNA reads TGTGCCAGCAGCCTTCTAACAGGGGTTCGGCAAGAGACCCAGTACTTC.

The CDR3 here is CATSRGSGLYTGELFF. Here the CDR3 DNA reads TGTGCCACCAGCAGAGGTTCGGGACTCTACACCGGGGAGCTGTTTTTT. The chain is built from TRBV15 and TRBJ2-2; tentative D call: TRBD2 (6 bases). V shed 1 base and J shed 3 bases, with 12 bases lying between them. The CDR3 length is 16 residues. Per germline, CDR1 LNHNV and CDR2 YYDKDF (reference sequence).

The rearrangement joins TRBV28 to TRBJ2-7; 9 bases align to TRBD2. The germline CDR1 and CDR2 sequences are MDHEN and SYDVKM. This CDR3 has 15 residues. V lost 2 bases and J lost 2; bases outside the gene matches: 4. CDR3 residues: CASSLPGTSPYEQYF. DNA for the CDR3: TGTGCCAGCAGTTTACCCGGGACTAGCCCCTACGAGCAGTACTTC.

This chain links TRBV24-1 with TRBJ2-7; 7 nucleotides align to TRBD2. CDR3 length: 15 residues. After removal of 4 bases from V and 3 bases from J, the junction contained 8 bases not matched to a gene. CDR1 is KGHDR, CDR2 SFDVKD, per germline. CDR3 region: CATSDRRGRFYEQYF. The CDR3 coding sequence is TGTGCCACCAGTGACCGACGCGGGAGATTCTACGAGCAGTACTTC.

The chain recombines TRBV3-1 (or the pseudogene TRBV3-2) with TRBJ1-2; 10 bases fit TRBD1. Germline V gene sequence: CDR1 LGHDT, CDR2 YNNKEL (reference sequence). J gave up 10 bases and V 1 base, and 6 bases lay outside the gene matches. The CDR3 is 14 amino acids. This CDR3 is CASSQGSGQGDYTF. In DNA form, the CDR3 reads TGTGCCAGCAGCCAAGGAAGCGGACAGGGGGACTACACCTTC.

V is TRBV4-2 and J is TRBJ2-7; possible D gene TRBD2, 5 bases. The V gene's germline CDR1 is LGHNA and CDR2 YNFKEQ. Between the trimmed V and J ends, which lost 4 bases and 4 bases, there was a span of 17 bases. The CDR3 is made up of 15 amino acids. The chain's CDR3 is CASSRESSRLYEQYF. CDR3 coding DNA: TGTGCCAGCAGCCGCGAGTCTAGCAGACTATACGAGCAGTACTTC.

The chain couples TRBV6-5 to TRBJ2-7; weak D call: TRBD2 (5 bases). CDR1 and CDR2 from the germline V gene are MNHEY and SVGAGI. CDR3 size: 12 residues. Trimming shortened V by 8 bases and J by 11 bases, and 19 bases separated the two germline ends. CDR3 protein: CASRGSVLSEYF. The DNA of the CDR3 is TGTGCCAGCCGAGGGTCCGTGTTGTCTGAGTACTTC.

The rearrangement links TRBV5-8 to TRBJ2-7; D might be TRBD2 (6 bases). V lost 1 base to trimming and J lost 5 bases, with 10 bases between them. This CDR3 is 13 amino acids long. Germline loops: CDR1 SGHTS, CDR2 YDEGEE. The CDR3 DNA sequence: TGTGCCAGCAGCTTGCGGGGGAACAACGAGCAGTACTTC. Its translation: CASSLRGNNEQYF.